Each of the 12 T cell receptor beta chains below was sequenced from the same sample in a study of beta chain features in type 1 diabetes. Whole-study findings and limits: Researchers report that Type 1 diabetes patients had moderately but significantly shorter TCRB CDR3s across all four CD4+ subsets.

The study reverse transcribed the entire isolated RNA, so it sequenced expressed TCRB transcripts. Repertoires were generated with immunoSEQ multiplex PCR, while TCRdb's copy carries only in-frame clones and drops some. The data contain approximately 250,000 clones, around 9.9% of them singletons. For these TCRs, the target antigens are not known. Material: naive CD4+ T cells from blood. The origin of the receptors is a man between 25 and 39 years old with type 1 diabetes.

This clone has a handful of counts. This chain links TRBV6-1 with TRBJ1-5; maybe TRBD1 (6 bases). There are 13 residues in the CDR3. V dropped 6 bases and J dropped 6 bases, with 12 bases sitting between them. The germline gives CDR1 MNHNS, CDR2 SASEGT. This CDR3 is CASRGTIGQPQHF. The CDR3 DNA sequence: TGTGCCAGCAGGGGGACAATCGGTCAGCCCCAGCATTTT.

The V call is TRBV2, the J call TRBJ2-5; maybe TRBD2 (6 bases). The V end was cut by 6 bases, the J end by 7 bases, with 12 bases between. Germline assignment: CDR1 SNHLY and CDR2 FYNNEI. This CDR3 spans 12 amino acids. CDR3 in amino acids: CASRTPGGTQYF. CDR3 nucleotide sequence: TGTGCCAGCAGAACACCCGGGGGGACCCAGTACTTC.

This clone was counted only a few times. This CDR3 reads CASSNLELAGGQETQYF. In DNA, the CDR3 is TGTGCCAGCAGCAATTTGGAGCTAGCGGGGGGTCAAGAGACCCAGTACTTC. V gene TRBV2 combines with J gene TRBJ2-5; 11 bases align to TRBD2. Germline CDR1 SNHLY, CDR2 FYNNEI. The CDR3 is 17 amino acids. J gave up 2 bases and V 6 bases, and 11 bases lay outside the gene matches.

The chain has TRBV5-8 and TRBJ2-2; D call uncertain. The germline V gene encodes CDR1 SGHTS and CDR2 YDEGEE. The V gene lost 4 bases and the J gene lost 4 bases, with 5 bases spanning the gap. This CDR3 is 12 amino acids long. The CDR3 region is CASSPITGELFF. CDR3 sequence (DNA): TGTGCCAGCAGCCCAATCACCGGGGAGCTGTTTTTT.

J is TRBJ2-5 and V is TRBV27; 7 positions agree with TRBD1. Trimming cost V 5 bases and J 2 bases; bases outside gene matches: 2. The CDR3 contains 13 residues. Per the germline V gene, CDR1 is MNHEY and CDR2 is SMNVEV (reference sequence). The CDR3: CASSRDRQETQYF. The CDR3 bases are TGTGCCAGCAGTCGGGACAGACAAGAGACCCAGTACTTC.

The chain employs TRBV19 and TRBJ1-1; no clear D gene. The CDR3 length is 15 residues. Germline V lookup: CDR1 LNHDA, CDR2 SQIVND (reference sequence). The ends were cut back, 3 bases at V and 4 bases at J, with 15 bases in the middle. CDR3 sequence (DNA): TGTGCCAGTAGTATTTGGTCCAGAAGAAGCACTGAAGCTTTCTTT. Its protein product is CASSIWSRRSTEAFF.

The rearrangement links TRBV29-1 to TRBJ2-3; the D is unclear. The CDR3 length is 14 residues. V gave up 1 base and J gave up 2 bases, with 10 bases separating them. Looked up from germline, CDR1 is SQVTM and CDR2 is ANQGSEA. As DNA, the CDR3 is TGCAGCGTTGAAGGATCCTCAGACACAGATACGCAGTATTTT. Amino acid sequence: CSVEGSSDTDTQYF.

The J gene is TRBJ2-5, the V gene TRBV6-1; D call uncertain. The CDR3 is 12 amino acids. The germline CDR1 and CDR2 sequences are MNHNS and SASEGT. The V end was cut by 6 bases, the J end by 5 bases, with 10 bases between. CDR3 residues: CASSPVRETQYF. Here the CDR3 DNA reads TGTGCCAGCAGCCCGGTCAGGGAGACCCAGTACTTC.

The V call is TRBV18, the J call TRBJ1-2; weak D call: TRBD1 (5 bases). Deletions cut 4 bases from V and 4 bases from J, with 7 bases between. There are 12 residues in the CDR3. Germline-derived CDR1 and CDR2 are KGHSH and LQKENI. CDR3: CASSLDSYGYTF. The DNA for the CDR3 is TGTGCCAGCTCACTCGACAGCTATGGCTACACCTTC.

The chain is built from TRBV18 and TRBJ1-1, with D perhaps TRBD1 (5 bases). V was pared by 3 bases and J by 0 bases, with 5 bases between. The germline V gene encodes CDR1 KGHSH and CDR2 LQKENI. The length of the CDR3 is 13 residues. The CDR3 sequence is CASSPDMNTEAFF. CDR3 DNA: TGTGCCAGCTCACCGGACATGAACACTGAAGCTTTCTTT.

This clone was counted between two and nine times. The gene calls are TRBV5-1 and TRBJ2-7; TRBD1 aligns across 9 bases. CDR3 length: 13 residues. V dropped 4 bases and J dropped 3; count of bases not matched to a gene: 2. The V gene's germline CDR1 is SGHRS and CDR2 YFSETQ. The CDR3 loop reads CASSRDRVYEQYF. In DNA form, the CDR3 reads TGCGCCAGCAGCCGGGACAGGGTCTACGAGCAGTACTTC.

The chain couples TRBV15 to TRBJ1-2; tentative D call: TRBD1 (5 bases). This CDR3 region has 14 residues. Germline lookup yields CDR1 LNHNV and CDR2 YYDKDF (reference sequence). The germline V and J ends were trimmed by 5 bases and 4 bases, with 14 bases remaining between them. The CDR3 sequence: CATSPRGDRYGYTF. The CDR3 DNA is TGTGCCACCAGCCCCCGGGGGGATCGCTATGGCTACACCTTC.